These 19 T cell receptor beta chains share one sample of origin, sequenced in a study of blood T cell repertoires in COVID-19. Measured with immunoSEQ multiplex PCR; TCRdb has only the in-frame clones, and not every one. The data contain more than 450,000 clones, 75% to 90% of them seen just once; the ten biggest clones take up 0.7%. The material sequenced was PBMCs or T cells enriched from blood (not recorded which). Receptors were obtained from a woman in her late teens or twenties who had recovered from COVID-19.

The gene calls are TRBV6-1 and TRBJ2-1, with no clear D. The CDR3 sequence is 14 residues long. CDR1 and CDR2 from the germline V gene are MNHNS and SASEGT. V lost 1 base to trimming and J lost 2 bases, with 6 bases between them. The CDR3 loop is CASSEDYTYNEQFF. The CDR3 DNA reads TGTGCCAGCAGTGAAGACTACACCTACAATGAGCAGTTCTTC.

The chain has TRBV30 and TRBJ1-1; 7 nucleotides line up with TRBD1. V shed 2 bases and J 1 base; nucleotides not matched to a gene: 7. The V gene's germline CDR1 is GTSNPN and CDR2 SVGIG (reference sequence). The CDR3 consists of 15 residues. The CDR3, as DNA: TGTGCCTGGAGTCGGGAGGGGGCTGAGAACACTGAAGCTTTCTTT. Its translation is CAWSREGAENTEAFF. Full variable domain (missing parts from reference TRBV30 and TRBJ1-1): SQTIHQWPATLVQPVGSPLSLECTVEGTSNPNLYWYRQAAGRGLQLLFYSVGIGQISSEVPQNLSASRPQDRQFILSSKKLLLSDSGFYLCAWSREGAENTEAFFGQGTRLTVV.

CDR3 nucleotides: TGTGCCAGCAGCTCGTTTGCGACACTCTCCTACAATGAGCAGTTCTTC. This codes for CASSSFATLSYNEQFF. The chain recombines TRBV7-9 with TRBJ2-1, with unresolved D. The germline CDR1 and CDR2 sequences are SEHNR and FQNEAQ (reference sequence). Trimming pared 4 bases from V and 0 bases from J, leaving 13 bases between. There are 16 residues in the CDR3. The full variable domain, its missing parts supplied by reference TRBV7-9 and TRBJ2-1, is DTGVSQNPRHKITKRGQNVTFRCDPISEHNRLYWYRQTLGQGPEFLTYFQNEAQLEKSRLLSDRFSAERPKGSFSTLEIQRTEQGDSAMYLCASSSFATLSYNEQFFGPGTRLTVL.

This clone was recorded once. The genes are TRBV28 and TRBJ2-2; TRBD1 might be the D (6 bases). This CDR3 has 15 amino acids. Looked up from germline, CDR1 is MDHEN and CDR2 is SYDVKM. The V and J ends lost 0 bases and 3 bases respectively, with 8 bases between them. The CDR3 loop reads CASSLWGADTGELFF. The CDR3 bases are TGTGCCAGCAGTTTATGGGGGGCCGACACCGGGGAGCTGTTTTTT.

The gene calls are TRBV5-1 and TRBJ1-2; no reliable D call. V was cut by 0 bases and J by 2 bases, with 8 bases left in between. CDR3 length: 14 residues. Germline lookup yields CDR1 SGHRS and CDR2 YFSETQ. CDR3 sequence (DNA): TGCGCCAGCAGCTTGGGGCTCAGGAACTATGGCTACACCTTC. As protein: CASSLGLRNYGYTF.

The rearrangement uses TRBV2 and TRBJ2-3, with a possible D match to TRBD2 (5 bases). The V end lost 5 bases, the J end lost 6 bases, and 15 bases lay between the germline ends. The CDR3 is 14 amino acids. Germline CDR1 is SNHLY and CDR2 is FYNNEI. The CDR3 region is CASSNLGVPDTQYF. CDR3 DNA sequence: TGTGCCAGCAGTAACCTCGGGGTACCGGATACGCAGTATTTT.

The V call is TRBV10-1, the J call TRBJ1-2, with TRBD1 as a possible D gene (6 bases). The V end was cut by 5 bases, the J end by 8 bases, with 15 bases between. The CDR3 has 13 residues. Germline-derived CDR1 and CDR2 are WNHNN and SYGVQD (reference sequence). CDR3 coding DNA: TGCGCCAGCAGTTATTACAGGGAATGGGGCTACACCTTC. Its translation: CASSYYREWGYTF.

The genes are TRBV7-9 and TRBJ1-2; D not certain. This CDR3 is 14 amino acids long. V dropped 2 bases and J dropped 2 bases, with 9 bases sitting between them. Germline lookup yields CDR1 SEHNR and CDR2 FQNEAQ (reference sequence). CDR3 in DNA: TGTGCCAGCAGCTTAACCGGGTTCAACTATGGCTACACCTTC. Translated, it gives CASSLTGFNYGYTF.

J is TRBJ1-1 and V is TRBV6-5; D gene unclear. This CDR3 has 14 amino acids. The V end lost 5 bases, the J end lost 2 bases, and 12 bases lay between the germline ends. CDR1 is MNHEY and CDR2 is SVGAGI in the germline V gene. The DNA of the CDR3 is TGTGCCAGCAGTCGAGGGAGGGCCAACACTGAAGCTTTCTTT. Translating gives CASSRGRANTEAFF.

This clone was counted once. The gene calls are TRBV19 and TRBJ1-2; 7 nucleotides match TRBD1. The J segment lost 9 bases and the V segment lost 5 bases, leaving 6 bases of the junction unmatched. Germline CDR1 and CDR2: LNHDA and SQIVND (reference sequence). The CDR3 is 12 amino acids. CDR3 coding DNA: TGTGCCAGTAGTCCAAGGACAGGCCGCTACACCTTC. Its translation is CASSPRTGRYTF.

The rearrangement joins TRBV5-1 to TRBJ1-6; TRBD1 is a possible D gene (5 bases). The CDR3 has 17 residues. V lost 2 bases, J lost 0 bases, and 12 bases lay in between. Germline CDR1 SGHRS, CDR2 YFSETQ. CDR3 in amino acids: CASSLGGGSSYNSPLHF. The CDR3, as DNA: TGCGCCAGCAGCTTAGGTGGGGGGAGCTCCTATAATTCACCCCTCCACTTT.

CDR3 loop: CASSPGGAYNEQFF. The CDR3 DNA follows: TGTGCCAGCAGCCCCGGGGGGGCTTACAATGAGCAGTTCTTC. This chain connects TRBV11-2 to TRBJ2-1; 8 bases map to TRBD2. V shed 5 bases, J shed 4 bases, and the junction held 4 bases outside the gene matches. The CDR3 spans 14 residues. CDR1 is SGHAT and CDR2 is FQNNGV in the germline V gene.

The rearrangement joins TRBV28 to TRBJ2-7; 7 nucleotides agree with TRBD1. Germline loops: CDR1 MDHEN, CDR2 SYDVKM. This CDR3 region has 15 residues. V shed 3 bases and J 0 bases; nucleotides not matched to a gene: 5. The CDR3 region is CASSLGDSLSYEQYF. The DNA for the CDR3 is TGTGCCAGCAGTTTGGGGGACAGTCTCTCCTACGAGCAGTACTTC.

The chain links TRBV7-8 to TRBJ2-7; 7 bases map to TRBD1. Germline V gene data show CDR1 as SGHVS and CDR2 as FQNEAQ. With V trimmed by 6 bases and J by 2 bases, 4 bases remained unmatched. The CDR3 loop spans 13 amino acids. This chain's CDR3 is CASSLGTAYEQYF. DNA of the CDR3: TGTGCCAGCAGTCTTGGGACAGCCTACGAGCAGTACTTC.

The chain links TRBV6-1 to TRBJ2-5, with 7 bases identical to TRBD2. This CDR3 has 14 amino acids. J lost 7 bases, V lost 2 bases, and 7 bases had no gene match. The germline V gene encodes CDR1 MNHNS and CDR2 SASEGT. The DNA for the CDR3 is TGTGCCAGCAGTGAACTTCCCAGGGAGGGGACCCAGTACTTC. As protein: CASSELPREGTQYF.

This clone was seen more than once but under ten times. The CDR3 bases are TGTGCCAGCAGTGAAGCTCAGGGCAGCAAGCCCCAGCATTTT. Residues: CASSEAQGSKPQHF. The chain recombines TRBV6-1 with TRBJ1-5, with a tentative D call TRBD1 (5 bases). Trimming cost V 0 bases and J 8 bases, with 11 bases left between them. Germline CDR1 reads MNHNS; CDR2 reads SASEGT. This CDR3 is 14 amino acids long.

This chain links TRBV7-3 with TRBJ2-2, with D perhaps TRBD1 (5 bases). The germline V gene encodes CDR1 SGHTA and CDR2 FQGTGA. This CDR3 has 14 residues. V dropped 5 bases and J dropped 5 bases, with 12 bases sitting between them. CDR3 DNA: TGTGCCAGCAGCCAGTACAGGAATACCGGGGAGCTGTTTTTT. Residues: CASSQYRNTGELFF.

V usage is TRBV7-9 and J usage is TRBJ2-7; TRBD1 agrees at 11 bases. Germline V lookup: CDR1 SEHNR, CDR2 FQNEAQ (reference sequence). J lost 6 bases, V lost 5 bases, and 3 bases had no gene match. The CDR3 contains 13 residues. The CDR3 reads CASSPGTGGEQYF. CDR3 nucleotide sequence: TGTGCCAGCAGCCCGGGGACAGGGGGCGAGCAGTACTTC.

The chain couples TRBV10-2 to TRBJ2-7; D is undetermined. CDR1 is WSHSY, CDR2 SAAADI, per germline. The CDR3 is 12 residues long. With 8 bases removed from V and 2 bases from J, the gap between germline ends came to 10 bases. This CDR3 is CASAASAYEQYF. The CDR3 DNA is TGCGCCAGCGCGGCATCTGCCTACGAGCAGTACTTC.